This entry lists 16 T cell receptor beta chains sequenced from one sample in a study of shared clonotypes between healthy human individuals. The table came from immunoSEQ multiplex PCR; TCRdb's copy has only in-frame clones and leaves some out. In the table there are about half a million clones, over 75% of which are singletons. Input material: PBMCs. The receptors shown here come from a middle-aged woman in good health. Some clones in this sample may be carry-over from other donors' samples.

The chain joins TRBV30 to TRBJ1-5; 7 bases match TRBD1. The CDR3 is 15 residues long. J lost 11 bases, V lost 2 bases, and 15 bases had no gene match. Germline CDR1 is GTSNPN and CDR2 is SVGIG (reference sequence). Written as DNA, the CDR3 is TGTGCCTGGAGTCCGCCCGGGACAGACTCCGGGGCCCAGCATTTT. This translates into CAWSPPGTDSGAQHF.

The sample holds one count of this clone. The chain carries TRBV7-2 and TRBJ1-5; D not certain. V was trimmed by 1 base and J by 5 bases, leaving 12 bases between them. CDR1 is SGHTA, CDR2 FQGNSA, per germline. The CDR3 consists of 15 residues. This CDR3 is CASSLDLSGYQPQHF. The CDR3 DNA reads TGTGCCAGCAGCTTAGATTTGTCAGGTTATCAGCCCCAGCATTTT.

The CDR3 DNA sequence: TGCGCCAGCAGCTGGACAACAATGAACACTGAAGCTTTCTTT. Its protein is CASSWTTMNTEAFF. The chain is built from TRBV5-1 and TRBJ1-1; TRBD1 might be the D (5 bases). V lost 3 bases and J 0 bases, leaving 9 bases between the germline ends. The CDR3 is 14 residues long. Germline CDR1 reads SGHRS; CDR2 reads YFSETQ.

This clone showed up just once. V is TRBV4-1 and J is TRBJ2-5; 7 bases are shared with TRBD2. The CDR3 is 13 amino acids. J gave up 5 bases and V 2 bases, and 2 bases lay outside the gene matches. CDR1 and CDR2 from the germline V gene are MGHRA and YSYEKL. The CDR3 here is CASSQRGGETQYF. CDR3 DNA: TGCGCCAGCAGCCAAAGGGGAGGGGAGACCCAGTACTTC.

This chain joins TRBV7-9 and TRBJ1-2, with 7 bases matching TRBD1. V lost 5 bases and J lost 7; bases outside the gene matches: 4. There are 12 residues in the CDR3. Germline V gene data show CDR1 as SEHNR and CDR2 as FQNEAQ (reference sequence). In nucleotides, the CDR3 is TGTGCCAGCAGCAGCAGGGGGGCTGGCTACACCTTC. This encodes CASSSRGAGYTF. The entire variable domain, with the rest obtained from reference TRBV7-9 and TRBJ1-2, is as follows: DTGVSQNPRHKITKRGQNVTFRCDPISEHNRLYWYRQTLGQGPEFLTYFQNEAQLEKSRLLSDRFSAERPKGSFSTLEIQRTEQGDSAMYLCASSSRGAGYTFGSGTRLTVV.

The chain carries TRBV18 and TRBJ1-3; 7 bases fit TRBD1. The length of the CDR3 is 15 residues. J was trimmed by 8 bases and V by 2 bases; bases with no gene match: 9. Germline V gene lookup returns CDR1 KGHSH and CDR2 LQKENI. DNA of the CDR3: TGTGCCAGCTCACCATCCGGGACCCAGGGGGACACCATATATTTT. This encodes CASSPSGTQGDTIYF.

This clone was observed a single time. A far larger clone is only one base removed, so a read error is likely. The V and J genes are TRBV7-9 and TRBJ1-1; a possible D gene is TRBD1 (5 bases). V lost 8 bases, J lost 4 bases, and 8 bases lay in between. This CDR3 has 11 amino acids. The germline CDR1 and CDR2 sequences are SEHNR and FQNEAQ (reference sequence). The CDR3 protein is CASRGGTEAFF. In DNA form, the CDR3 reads TGTGCCAGCCGGGGGGGCACTGAAGCTTTCTTT.

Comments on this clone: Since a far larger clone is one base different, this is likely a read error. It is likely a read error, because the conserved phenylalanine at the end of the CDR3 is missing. The CDR3 protein is CASSYPGQANYEQYL. The CDR3, as DNA: TGTGCCAGCAGCTACCCGGGACAGGCGAACTACGAGCAGTACTTA. The chain is built from TRBV7-9 and TRBJ2-7, with 8 bases lining up with TRBD1. Germline V gene lookup returns CDR1 SEHNR and CDR2 FQNEAQ (reference sequence). The CDR3 length is 15 residues. V lost 4 bases to trimming and J lost 3 bases; unmatched junction nucleotides: 8.

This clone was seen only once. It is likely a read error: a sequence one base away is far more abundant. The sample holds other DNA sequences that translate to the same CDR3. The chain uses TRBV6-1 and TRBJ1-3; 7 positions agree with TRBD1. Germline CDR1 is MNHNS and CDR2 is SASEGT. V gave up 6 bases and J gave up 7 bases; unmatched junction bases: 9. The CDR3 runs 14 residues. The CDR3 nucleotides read TGTGCCAGCAGACCTGGACAGGCTGCGAACACCATATATTTT. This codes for CASRPGQAANTIYF.

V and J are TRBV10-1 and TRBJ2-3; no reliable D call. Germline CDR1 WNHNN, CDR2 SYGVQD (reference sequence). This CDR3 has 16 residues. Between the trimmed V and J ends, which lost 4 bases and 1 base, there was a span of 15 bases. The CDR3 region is CASSGVTAWGTDTQYF. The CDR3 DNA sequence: TGCGCCAGCAGTGGAGTCACGGCCTGGGGCACAGATACGCAGTATTTT.

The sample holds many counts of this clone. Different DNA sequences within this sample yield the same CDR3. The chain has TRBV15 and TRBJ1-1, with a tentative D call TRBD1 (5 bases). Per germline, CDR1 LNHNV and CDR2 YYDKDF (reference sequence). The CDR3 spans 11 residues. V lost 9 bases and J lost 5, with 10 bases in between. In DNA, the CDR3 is TGTGCCACAGGGGATGCGACTGAAGCTTTCTTT. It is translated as CATGDATEAFF.

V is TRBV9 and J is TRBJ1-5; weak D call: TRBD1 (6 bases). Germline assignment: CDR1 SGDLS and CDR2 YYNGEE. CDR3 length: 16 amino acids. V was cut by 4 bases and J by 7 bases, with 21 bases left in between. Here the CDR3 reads CASSPGPGAMSQPQHF. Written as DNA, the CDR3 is TGTGCCAGCAGCCCGGGACCAGGGGCTATGTCCCAGCCCCAGCATTTT.

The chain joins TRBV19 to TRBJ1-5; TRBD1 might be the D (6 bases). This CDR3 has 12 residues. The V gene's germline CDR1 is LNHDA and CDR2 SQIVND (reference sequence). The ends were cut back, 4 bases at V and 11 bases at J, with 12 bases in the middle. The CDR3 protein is CASSTTGLAQHF. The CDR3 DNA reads TGTGCCAGTAGTACAACAGGGTTGGCCCAGCATTTT.

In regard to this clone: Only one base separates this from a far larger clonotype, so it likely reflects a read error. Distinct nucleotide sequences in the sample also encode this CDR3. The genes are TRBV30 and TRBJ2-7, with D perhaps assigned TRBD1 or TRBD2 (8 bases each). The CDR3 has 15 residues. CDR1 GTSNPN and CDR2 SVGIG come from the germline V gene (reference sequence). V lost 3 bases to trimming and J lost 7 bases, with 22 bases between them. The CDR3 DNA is TGTGCCTGGAGCCGAGGACAGGGACTAGTAGAGGAGCAGTACTTC. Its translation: CAWSRGQGLVEEQYF.

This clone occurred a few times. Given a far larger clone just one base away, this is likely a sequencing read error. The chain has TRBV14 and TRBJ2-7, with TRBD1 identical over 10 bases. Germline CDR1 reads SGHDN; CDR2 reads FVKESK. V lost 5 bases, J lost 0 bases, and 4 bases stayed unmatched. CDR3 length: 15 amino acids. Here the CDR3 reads CASSAGTGVSYEQYF. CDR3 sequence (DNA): TGTGCCAGCAGCGCCGGGACAGGGGTCTCCTACGAGCAGTACTTC.

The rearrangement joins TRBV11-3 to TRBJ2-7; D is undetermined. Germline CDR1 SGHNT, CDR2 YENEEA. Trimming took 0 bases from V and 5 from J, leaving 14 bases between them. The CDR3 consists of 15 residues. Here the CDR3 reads CASSLDWHPGNEQYF. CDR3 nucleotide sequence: TGTGCCAGCAGCTTAGACTGGCATCCAGGCAACGAGCAGTACTTC.